This TCR beta chain was sequenced during a study of T cells after yellow fever vaccination (dated by TCRdb to the late 2010s). Regarding the study in general: Libraries from fractions with low cell numbers were prepared with the SMART-Seq v4 Ultra Low Input RNA kit. To follow T-cell clones before and after both primary and booster YFV17D yellow fever vaccination, bulk TCR alpha and beta repertoires underwent longitudinal sequencing. Two healthy male donors made up the cohort, one aged 18 to 30 years and the other aged 30 to 40 years. Blood was drawn at multiple timepoints before and after primary and secondary immunization, with bulk PBMC replicates and cell subsets isolated.

TCR cDNA was made using 5'RACE template switching, a step that added a universal primer site and unique molecular identifiers. Priming of cDNA synthesis was performed from both the TCR alpha and TCR beta constant segments. Library amplification used two PCR steps, and the second PCR step added sample barcodes and sequencing adapters. Sequencing of libraries was performed on Illumina HiSeq 2500 (2x100 bp) or NovaSeq (2x150 bp). In the source study's methods: MIGEC handled demultiplexing of reads and collapsing into UMI consensus sequences, while MiXCR performed V(D)J alignment. Using edgeR on replicate PBMC samples, clonotypes were called vaccine-responding if FDR was below 0.01 and the log2 fold change was above 5 up to day 15. Each bulk clonotype received a CD4 or CD8 identity based on whether the sequenced CD4 or CD8 repertoire contained that clonotype at higher abundance. TCRdb ran its own pipeline on the public reads, namely fastp trimming at Q25 and MiXCR clone calling, and kept in-frame beta chains. Duplicate CDR3 protein sequences are folded into a single record with the most common DNA and genes. The V and J calls reflect TCRdb's pipeline rather than the authors' work. Counted in this sample were about 300,000 distinct CDR3 sequences; 6.5% to 8.5% of them appeared once. Roughly a sixth of the sample is taken by the ten largest.

The treatment or condition label of this sample denotes: live attenuated yellow fever vaccine strain. At each blood-draw timepoint, two biological replicates of bulk PBMCs were obtained. A standard Ficoll-Paque protocol was used to isolate PBMCs from peripheral blood. RNA was extracted with TriZol from bulk PBMCs, CD4 and CD8 fractions, and dextramer-positive and dextramer-negative fractions. On this clonotype: There is no known antigen for this receptor. It has no much larger one-base neighbor in the sample; base qualities were not kept.

CDR1 and CDR2, per the germline V gene, are MNHEY and SVGAGI. The CDR3 runs 18 amino acids, cysteine and phenylalanine included. The sequence is cut down to CDR3 DNA, 54 bases in frame from base 1. Trimmed from V: 2 bases; trimmed from J: 3 bases; junction bases lacking a gene match: 12. Study-level results and caveats: Because the study included only two donors, the extent to which the findings can be generalized is limited. FACS-sorted repertoires could contain abundant contaminating clonotypes from the bulk population, so computational filtering was required. After the booster, most clones that had expanded after primary vaccination were detected again (around 96% of CD4 and around 88% of CD8), suggesting broad maintenance of memory. A small share of clonotypes was detected in both CD4 and CD8 compartments, with the overlap likely arising from convergent recombination. Compared with the primary T-cell response, the secondary T-cell response was faster but weaker, reaching its peak on day 5 rather than on day 15.

Rearrangement joined TRBV6-5 to TRBJ2-3, and TRBD1 aligns with 9 junction nucleotides. Sequenced here: PBMCs, sampled roughly seven weeks after the first yellow fever vaccination. The clonotype comes from a man in his late teens or twenties who received the YFV17D yellow fever vaccine. The DNA is as follows: TGTGCCAGCAGTTACCAGCGCCCAGGACAGGGGAGGACAGATACGCAGTATTTT. It specifies CASSYQRPGQGRTDTQYF.